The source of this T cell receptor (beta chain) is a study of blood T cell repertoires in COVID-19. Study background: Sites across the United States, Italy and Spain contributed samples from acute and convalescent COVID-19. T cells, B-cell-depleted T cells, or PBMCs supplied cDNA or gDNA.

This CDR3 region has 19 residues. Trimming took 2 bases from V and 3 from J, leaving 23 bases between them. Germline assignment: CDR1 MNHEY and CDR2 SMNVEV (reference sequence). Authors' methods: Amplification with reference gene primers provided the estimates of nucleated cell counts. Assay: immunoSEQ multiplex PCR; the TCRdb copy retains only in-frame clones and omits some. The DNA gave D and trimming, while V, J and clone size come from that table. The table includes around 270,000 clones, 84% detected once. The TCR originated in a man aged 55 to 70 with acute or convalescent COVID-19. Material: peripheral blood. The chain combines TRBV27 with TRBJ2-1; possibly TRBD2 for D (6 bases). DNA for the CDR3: TGTGCCAGCAGTTTAACCCCACTATCCCTAGCGCCCGTCTACAATGAGCAGTTCTTC. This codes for CASSLTPLSLAPVYNEQFF.